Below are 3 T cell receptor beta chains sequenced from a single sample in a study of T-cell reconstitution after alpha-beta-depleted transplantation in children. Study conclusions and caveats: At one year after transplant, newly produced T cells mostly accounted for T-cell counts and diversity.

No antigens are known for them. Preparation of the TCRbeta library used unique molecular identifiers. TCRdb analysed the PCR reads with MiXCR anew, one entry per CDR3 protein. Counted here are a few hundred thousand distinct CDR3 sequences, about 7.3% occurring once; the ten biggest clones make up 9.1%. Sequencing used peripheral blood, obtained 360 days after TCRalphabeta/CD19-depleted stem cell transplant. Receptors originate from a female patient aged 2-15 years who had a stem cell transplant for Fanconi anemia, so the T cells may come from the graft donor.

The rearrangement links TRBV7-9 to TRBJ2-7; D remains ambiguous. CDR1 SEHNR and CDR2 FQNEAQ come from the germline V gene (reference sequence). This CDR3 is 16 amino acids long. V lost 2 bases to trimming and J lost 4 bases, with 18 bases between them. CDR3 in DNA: TGTGCCAGCAGCTTAAGACCCCCGGCGGATTATTACGAGCAGTACTTC. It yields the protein CASSLRPPADYYEQYF. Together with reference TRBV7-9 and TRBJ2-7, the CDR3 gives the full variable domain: DTGVSQNPRHKITKRGQNVTFRCDPISEHNRLYWYRQTLGQGPEFLTYFQNEAQLEKSRLLSDRFSAERPKGSFSTLEIQRTEQGDSAMYLCASSLRPPADYYEQYFGPGTRLTVT.

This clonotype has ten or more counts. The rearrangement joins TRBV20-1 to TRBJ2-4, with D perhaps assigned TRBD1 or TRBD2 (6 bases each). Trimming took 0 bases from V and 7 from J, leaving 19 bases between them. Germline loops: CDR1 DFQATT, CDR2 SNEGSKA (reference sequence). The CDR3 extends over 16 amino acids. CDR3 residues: CSARDPAGGEWNIQYF. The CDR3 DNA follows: TGCAGTGCTAGAGACCCCGCCGGGGGCGAATGGAACATTCAGTACTTC.

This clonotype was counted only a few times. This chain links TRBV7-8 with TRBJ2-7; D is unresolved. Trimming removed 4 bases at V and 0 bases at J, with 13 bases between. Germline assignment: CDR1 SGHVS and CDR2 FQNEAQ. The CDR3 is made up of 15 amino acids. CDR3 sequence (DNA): TGTGCCAGCAGCTCAGGAATTTTATCCTCCTACGAGCAGTACTTC. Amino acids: CASSSGILSSYEQYF.